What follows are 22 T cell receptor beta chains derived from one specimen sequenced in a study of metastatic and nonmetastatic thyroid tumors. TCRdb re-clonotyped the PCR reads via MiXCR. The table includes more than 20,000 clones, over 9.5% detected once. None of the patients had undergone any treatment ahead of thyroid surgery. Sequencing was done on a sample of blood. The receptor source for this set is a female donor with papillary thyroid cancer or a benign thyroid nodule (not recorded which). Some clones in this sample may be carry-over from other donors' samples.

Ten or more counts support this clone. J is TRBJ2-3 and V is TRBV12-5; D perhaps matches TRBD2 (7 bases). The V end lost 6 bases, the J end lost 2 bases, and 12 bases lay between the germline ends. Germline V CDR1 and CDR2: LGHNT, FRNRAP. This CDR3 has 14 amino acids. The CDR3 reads CASGPRGATDTQYF. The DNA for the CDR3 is TGTGCTAGTGGCCCCCGGGGGGCCACAGATACGCAGTATTTT.

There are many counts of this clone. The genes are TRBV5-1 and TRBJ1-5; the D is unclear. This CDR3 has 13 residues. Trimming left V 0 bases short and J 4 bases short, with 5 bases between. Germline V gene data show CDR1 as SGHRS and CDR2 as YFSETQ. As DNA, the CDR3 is TGCGCCAGCAGCTTGGGTCAGAATCAGCCCCAGCATTTT. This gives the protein CASSLGQNQPQHF.

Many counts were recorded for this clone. Here the CDR3 DNA reads TGTGCCAGCAGCGGGAACACGGCACCGAATGAAAAACTGTTTTTT. Amino acids: CASSGNTAPNEKLFF. The rearrangement links TRBV7-9 to TRBJ1-4; D unresolved. CDR3 length: 15 amino acids. The V end was cut by 5 bases, the J end by 5 bases, with 15 bases between. The germline V gene encodes CDR1 SEHNR and CDR2 FQNEAQ (reference sequence). Together with reference TRBV7-9 and TRBJ1-4, the CDR3 gives the full variable domain: DTGVSQNPRHKITKRGQNVTFRCDPISEHNRLYWYRQTLGQGPEFLTYFQNEAQLEKSRLLSDRFSAERPKGSFSTLEIQRTEQGDSAMYLCASSGNTAPNEKLFFGSGTQLSVL.

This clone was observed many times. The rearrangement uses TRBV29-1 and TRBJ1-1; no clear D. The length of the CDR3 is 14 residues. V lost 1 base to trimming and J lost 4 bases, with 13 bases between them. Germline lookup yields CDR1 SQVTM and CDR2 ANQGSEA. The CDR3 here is CSVEVGPGSTEAFF. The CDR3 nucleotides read TGCAGCGTTGAAGTCGGGCCGGGGAGCACTGAAGCTTTCTTT.

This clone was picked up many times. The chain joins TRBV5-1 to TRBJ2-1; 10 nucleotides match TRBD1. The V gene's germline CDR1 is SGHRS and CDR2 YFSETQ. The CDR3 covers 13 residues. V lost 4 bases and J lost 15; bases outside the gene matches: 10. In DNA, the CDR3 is TGCGCCAGCAGCGGAACATCCGGGACAGGGGTGTTCTTC. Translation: CASSGTSGTGVFF.

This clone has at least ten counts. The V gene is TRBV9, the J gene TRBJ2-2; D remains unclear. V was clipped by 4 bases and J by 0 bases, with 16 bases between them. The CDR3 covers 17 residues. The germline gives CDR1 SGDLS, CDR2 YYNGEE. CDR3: CASSPRRLQTNTGELFF. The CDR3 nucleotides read TGTGCCAGCAGCCCACGAAGGTTACAAACGAACACCGGGGAGCTGTTTTTT.

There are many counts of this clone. The CDR3 reads CASSITVQLLYEQYF. The CDR3, as DNA: TGTGCCAGCAGTATAACCGTCCAACTCCTCTACGAGCAGTACTTC. This chain links TRBV6-2 or TRBV6-3 with TRBJ2-7, with D unclear. Trimming took off 5 bases at V and 3 bases at J, with 17 bases between the two ends. The CDR3 has 15 residues. Germline V CDR1 and CDR2: MNHEY, SVGEGT.

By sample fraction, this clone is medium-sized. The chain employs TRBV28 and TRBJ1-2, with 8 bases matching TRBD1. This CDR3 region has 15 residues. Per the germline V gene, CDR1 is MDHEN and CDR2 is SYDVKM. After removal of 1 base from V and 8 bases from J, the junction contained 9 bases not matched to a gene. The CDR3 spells CASSLFSRGQGGYTF. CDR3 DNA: TGTGCCAGCAGTTTATTTAGCAGGGGGCAAGGGGGCTACACCTTC.

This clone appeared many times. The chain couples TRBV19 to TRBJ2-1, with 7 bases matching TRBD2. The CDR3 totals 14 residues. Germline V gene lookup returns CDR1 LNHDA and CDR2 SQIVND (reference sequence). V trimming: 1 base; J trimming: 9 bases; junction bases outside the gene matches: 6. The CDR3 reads CASSIGGGRSEQFF. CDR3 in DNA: TGTGCCAGTAGTATAGGGGGAGGGAGAAGTGAGCAGTTCTTC.

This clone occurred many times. The CDR3 DNA reads TGCGCCAGCAGCCAGTCGACAGGGGGAAATCAGCCCCAGCATTTT. It is translated as CASSQSTGGNQPQHF. The rearrangement joins TRBV4-1 to TRBJ1-5, with 9 bases identical to TRBD1. The J segment lost 4 bases and the V segment lost 3 bases, leaving 4 bases of the junction unmatched. The CDR3 extends over 15 amino acids. The V gene's germline CDR1 is MGHRA and CDR2 YSYEKL.

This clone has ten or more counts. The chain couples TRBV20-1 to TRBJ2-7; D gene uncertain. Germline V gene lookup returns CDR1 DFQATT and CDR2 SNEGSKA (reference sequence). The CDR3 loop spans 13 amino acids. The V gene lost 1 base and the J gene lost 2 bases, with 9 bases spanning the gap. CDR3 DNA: TGCAGTGCTAGAGGTGACAACACCTACGAGCAGTACTTC. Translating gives CSARGDNTYEQYF.

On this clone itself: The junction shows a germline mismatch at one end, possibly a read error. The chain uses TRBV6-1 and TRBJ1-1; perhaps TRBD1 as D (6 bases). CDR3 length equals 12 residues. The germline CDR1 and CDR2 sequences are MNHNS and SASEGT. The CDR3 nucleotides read TGTGCCAGCAGTCTCGGGGGGGCCGAAGATTTCTTT. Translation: CASSLGGAEDFF.

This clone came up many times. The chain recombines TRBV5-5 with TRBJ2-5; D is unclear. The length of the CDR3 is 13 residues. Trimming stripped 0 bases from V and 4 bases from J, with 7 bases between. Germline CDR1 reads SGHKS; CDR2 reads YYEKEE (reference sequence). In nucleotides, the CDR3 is TGTGCCAGCAGCTTGGCATTGGGAGAGACCCAGTACTTC. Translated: CASSLALGETQYF.

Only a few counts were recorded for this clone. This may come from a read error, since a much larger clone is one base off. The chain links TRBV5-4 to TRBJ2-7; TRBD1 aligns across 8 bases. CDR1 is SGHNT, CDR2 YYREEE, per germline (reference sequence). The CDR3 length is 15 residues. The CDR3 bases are TGTGCCTGCAGCACCAGGGGGCGAGGAACCTACGAGCAGTACTTC. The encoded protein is CACSTRGRGTYEQYF.

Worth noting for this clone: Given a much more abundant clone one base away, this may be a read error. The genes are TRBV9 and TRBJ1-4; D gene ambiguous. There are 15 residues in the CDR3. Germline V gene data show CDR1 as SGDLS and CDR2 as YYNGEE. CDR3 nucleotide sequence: TGTGCCAGCAGAGTAGAGGGCAGGCCGAATGAAAAACTGTTTTTT. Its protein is CASRVEGRPNEKLFF.

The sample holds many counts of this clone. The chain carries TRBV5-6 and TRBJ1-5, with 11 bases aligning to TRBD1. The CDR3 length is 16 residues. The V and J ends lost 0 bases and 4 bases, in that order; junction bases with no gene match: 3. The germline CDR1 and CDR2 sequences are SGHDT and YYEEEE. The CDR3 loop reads CASSLGDRGWNQPQHF. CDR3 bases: TGTGCCAGCAGCTTGGGGGACAGGGGGTGGAATCAGCCCCAGCATTTT.

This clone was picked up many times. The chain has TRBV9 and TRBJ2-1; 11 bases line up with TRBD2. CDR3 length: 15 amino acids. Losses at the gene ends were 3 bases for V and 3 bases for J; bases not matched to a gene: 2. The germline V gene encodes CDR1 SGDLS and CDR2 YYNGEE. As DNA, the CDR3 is TGTGCCAGCAGCGCGGGACTAGCGGACTACAATGAGCAGTTCTTC. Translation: CASSAGLADYNEQFF.

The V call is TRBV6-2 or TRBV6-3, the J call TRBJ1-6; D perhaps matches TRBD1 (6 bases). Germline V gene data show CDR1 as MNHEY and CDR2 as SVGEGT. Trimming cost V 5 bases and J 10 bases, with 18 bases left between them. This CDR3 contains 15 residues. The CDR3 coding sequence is TGTGCCAGCAGTGAAGCGGGGCAGGGGCGATCACCCCTCCACTTT. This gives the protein CASSEAGQGRSPLHF.

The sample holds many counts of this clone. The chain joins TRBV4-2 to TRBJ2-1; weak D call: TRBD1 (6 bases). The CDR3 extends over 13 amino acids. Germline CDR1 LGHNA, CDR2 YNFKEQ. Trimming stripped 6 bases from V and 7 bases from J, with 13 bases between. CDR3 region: CASSLLQGNEQFF. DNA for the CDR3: TGTGCCAGCAGTTTGCTCCAGGGGAATGAGCAGTTCTTC.

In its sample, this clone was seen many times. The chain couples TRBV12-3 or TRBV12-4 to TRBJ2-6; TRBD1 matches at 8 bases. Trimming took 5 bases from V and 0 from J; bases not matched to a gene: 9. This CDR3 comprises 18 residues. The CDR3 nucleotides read TGTGCCAGCAGTCCATCAGGGGGCCTCCTCTCTGGGGCCAACGTCCTGACTTTC. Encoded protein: CASSPSGGLLSGANVLTF.

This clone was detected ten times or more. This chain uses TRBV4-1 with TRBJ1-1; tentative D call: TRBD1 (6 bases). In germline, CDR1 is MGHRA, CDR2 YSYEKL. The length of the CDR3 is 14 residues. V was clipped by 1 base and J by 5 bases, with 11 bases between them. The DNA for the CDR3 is TGCGCCAGCAGCCAAGCAGGGGTGGGTACTGAAGCTTTCTTT. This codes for CASSQAGVGTEAFF.

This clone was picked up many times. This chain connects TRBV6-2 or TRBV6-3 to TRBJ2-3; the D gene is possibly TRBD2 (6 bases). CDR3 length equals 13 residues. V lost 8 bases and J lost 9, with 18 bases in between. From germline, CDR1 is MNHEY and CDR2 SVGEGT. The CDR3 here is CASGRGGARTQYF. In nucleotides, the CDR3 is TGTGCCAGCGGCCGGGGAGGAGCCCGCACGCAGTATTTT.